Each of the 29 T cell receptor beta chains below was sequenced from the same sample in a study of blood T cell repertoires in COVID-19. The protocol was immunoSEQ multiplex PCR, while the TCRdb copy is restricted to in-frame clones and leaves out a portion. The data hold about 160,000 clones, with under 85% observed a single time. The source material was peripheral blood. The receptors derive from a woman of 80 years or more with acute or convalescent COVID-19.

The chain recombines TRBV5-6 with TRBJ1-5; weak D call: TRBD1 (6 bases). CDR3 length: 14 residues. The ends were cut back, 0 bases at V and 9 bases at J, with 13 bases in the middle. CDR1 is SGHDT, CDR2 YYEEEE, per germline. The CDR3 region is CASSLAMGAPPQHF. CDR3 coding DNA: TGTGCCAGCAGCTTGGCCATGGGGGCACCGCCCCAGCATTTT. Together with reference TRBV5-6 and TRBJ1-5, the CDR3 gives the full variable domain: DAGVTQSPTHLIKTRGQQVTLRCSPKSGHDTVSWYQQALGQGPQFIFQYYEEEERQRGNFPDRFSGHQFPNYSSELNVNALLLGDSALYLCASSLAMGAPPQHFGDGTRLSIL.

This clone appeared a single time. V and J are TRBV30 and TRBJ2-3; maybe TRBD2 (5 bases). The CDR3 contains 13 residues. Trimming took 0 bases from V and 7 from J, leaving 11 bases between them. The germline V gene encodes CDR1 GTSNPN and CDR2 SVGIG (reference sequence). CDR3 coding DNA: TGTGCCTGGAGTGTACGGGGTGTCTATACGCAGTATTTT. The encoded protein is CAWSVRGVYTQYF.

The rearrangement links TRBV9 to TRBJ1-2; the D is unclear. The CDR3 covers 17 residues. Trimming took off 3 bases at V and 5 bases at J, with 23 bases between the two ends. Germline CDR1 SGDLS, CDR2 YYNGEE. The CDR3 DNA follows: TGTGCCAGCAGCGGAACTTCACTCCATTCAACCTTATATGGCTACACCTTC. Its translation: CASSGTSLHSTLYGYTF. Complete variable domain (other parts from reference TRBV9 and TRBJ1-2): DSGVTQTPKHLITATGQRVTLRCSPRSGDLSVYWYQQSLDQGLQFLIQYYNGEERAKGNILERFSAQQFPDLHSELNLSSLELGDSALYFCASSGTSLHSTLYGYTFGSGTRLTVV.

This clone has just one count. Other DNA sequences of this sample code for an identical CDR3. The J gene is TRBJ2-3, the V gene TRBV11-2; 8 bases match TRBD1. The CDR3 loop spans 14 amino acids. With V trimmed by 5 bases and J by 2 bases, 3 bases remained unmatched. From germline, CDR1 is SGHAT and CDR2 FQNNGV. CDR3 DNA: TGTGCCAGCAGCCAGGACAGGGCCACAGATACGCAGTATTTT. Its protein is CASSQDRATDTQYF.

The chain couples TRBV6-1 to TRBJ1-6; D is unclear. Per the germline V gene, CDR1 is MNHNS and CDR2 is SASEGT. The length of the CDR3 is 16 residues. Trimming removed 4 bases at V and 8 bases at J, with 18 bases between. The CDR3 DNA sequence: TGTGCCAGCAGTGCTTCGACGGGTACTTTTGATTCACCCCTCCACTTT. Residues: CASSASTGTFDSPLHF.

The chain recombines TRBV3-1 (or the pseudogene TRBV3-2) with TRBJ2-7; D is possibly TRBD2 (6 bases). The V and J ends lost 1 base and 9 bases respectively, with 16 bases between them. CDR1 and CDR2 (germline): LGHDT, YNNKEL (reference sequence). The CDR3 extends over 14 amino acids. CDR3 amino acids: CASSQGTGEGAQYF. CDR3 DNA: TGTGCCAGCAGCCAAGGGACGGGAGAGGGAGCGCAGTACTTC.

The chain carries TRBV19 and TRBJ2-2; TRBD1 matches at 8 bases. The CDR3 length is 14 residues. The germline V gene has CDR1 LNHDA and CDR2 SQIVND (reference sequence). With V trimmed by 5 bases and J by 6 bases, 5 bases remained unmatched. CDR3 region: CASSRGQGAGELFF. For the CDR3, the DNA is TGTGCCAGTAGTCGAGGACAGGGAGCCGGGGAGCTGTTTTTT.

This clone was picked up one time. The genes are TRBV19 and TRBJ1-3; unclear D gene. V gave up 4 bases and J gave up 2 bases, with 6 bases separating them. Germline-derived CDR1 and CDR2 are LNHDA and SQIVND (reference sequence). CDR3 length: 13 residues. The CDR3 region is CASSRGTGNTIYF. The DNA for the CDR3 is TGTGCCAGTAGTAGAGGGACTGGAAACACCATATATTTT.

The rearrangement uses TRBV30 and TRBJ2-5; D is unresolved. V lost 4 bases and J lost 2, with 23 bases in between. Germline CDR1 is GTSNPN and CDR2 is SVGIG (reference sequence). The CDR3 consists of 17 residues. Here the CDR3 reads CAWTAGNLLIGQETQYF. In DNA, the CDR3 is TGTGCCTGGACGGCAGGCAACTTGTTAATTGGACAAGAGACCCAGTACTTC. Using reference TRBV30 and TRBJ2-5 for the parts outside the CDR3, the full variable domain is SQTIHQWPATLVQPVGSPLSLECTVEGTSNPNLYWYRQAAGRGLQLLFYSVGIGQISSEVPQNLSASRPQDRQFILSSKKLLLSDSGFYLCAWTAGNLLIGQETQYFGPGTRLLVL.

This chain connects TRBV19 to TRBJ1-1; D might be TRBD1 (5 bases). V was pared by 5 bases and J by 1 base, with 11 bases between. Per germline, CDR1 LNHDA and CDR2 SQIVND (reference sequence). This CDR3 has 14 amino acids. CDR3 protein: CASSGAGRNTEAFF. Written as DNA, the CDR3 is TGTGCCAGTAGTGGGGCGGGGAGGAACACTGAAGCTTTCTTT.

The rearrangement joins TRBV4-2 to TRBJ2-5; a possible D gene is TRBD1 (5 bases). V gave up 1 base and J gave up 5 bases, with 11 bases separating them. The CDR3 spans 14 residues. Germline V gives CDR1 LGHNA, CDR2 YNFKEQ. This CDR3 reads CASSQGGAEETQYF. CDR3 in DNA: TGTGCCAGCAGCCAAGGGGGCGCGGAGGAGACCCAGTACTTC.

The chain uses TRBV30 and TRBJ2-1, with TRBD2 matching over 9 bases. V lost 4 bases and J lost 3; bases outside the gene matches: 10. Germline V gene lookup returns CDR1 GTSNPN and CDR2 SVGIG (reference sequence). There are 16 residues in the CDR3. The CDR3 spells CAWNQEASGDYNEQFF. The CDR3 DNA follows: TGTGCCTGGAATCAAGAGGCTAGCGGGGACTACAATGAGCAGTTCTTC.

The chain uses TRBV7-9 and TRBJ2-3; D not resolved. V was pared by 1 base and J by 5 bases, with 4 bases between. This CDR3 region has 12 residues. From germline, CDR1 is SEHNR and CDR2 FQNEAQ (reference sequence). CDR3 protein: CASSLDIDTQYF. CDR3 sequence (DNA): TGTGCCAGCAGCTTAGATATAGATACGCAGTATTTT.

The J gene is TRBJ1-2, the V gene TRBV3-1 (or the pseudogene TRBV3-2); maybe TRBD1 (5 bases). Per germline, CDR1 LGHDT and CDR2 YNNKEL (reference sequence). Trimming took 5 bases from V and 6 from J, leaving 22 bases between them. The CDR3 covers 16 residues. CDR3: CASSSIGGLRSNGYTF. The CDR3 DNA follows: TGTGCCAGCAGCTCGATTGGGGGGTTAAGGTCCAATGGCTACACCTTC.

This clone was recorded only once. The V gene is TRBV19, the J gene TRBJ2-2, with 8 nucleotides matching TRBD2. Germline loops: CDR1 LNHDA, CDR2 SQIVND (reference sequence). The CDR3 contains 17 residues. Trimming at V came to 6 bases and at J to 6 bases, leaving 15 bases not matched to a gene. This chain's CDR3 is CASRWGGLAVGSGELFF. CDR3 coding DNA: TGTGCCAGTAGATGGGGTGGACTAGCTGTTGGGTCCGGGGAGCTGTTTTTT.

This clone was counted a single time. V and J are TRBV5-1 and TRBJ2-3; D is uncertain. Trimming removed 4 bases from V and 0 bases from J, with 12 bases in between. The CDR3 length is 15 residues. Germline-derived CDR1 and CDR2 are SGHRS and YFSETQ. CDR3 nucleotides: TGCGCCAGCAGCGGCGGTATCCAGAGCACAGATACGCAGTATTTT. Amino acids: CASSGGIQSTDTQYF.

V and J are TRBV5-1 and TRBJ2-7, with 7 bases matching TRBD2. CDR3 length equals 17 residues. Germline V gene data show CDR1 as SGHRS and CDR2 as YFSETQ. The V and J ends lost 2 bases and 6 bases, in that order; junction bases with no gene match: 17. DNA for the CDR3: TGCGCCAGCAGCTTCGGACTAGTCTCTCGGTCTGAAGCCGAGCAGTACTTC. Amino acid sequence: CASSFGLVSRSEAEQYF. The full variable domain, in which reference TRBV5-1 and TRBJ2-7 provide the parts outside the CDR3, is KAGVTQTPRYLIKTRGQQVTLSCSPISGHRSVSWYQQTPGQGLQFLFEYFSETQRNKGNFPGRFSGRQFSNSRSEMNVSTLELGDSALYLCASSFGLVSRSEAEQYFGPGTRLTVT.

The chain uses TRBV18 and TRBJ2-3; 10 bases line up with TRBD2. The CDR3 loop spans 16 amino acids. Unmatched junction bases numbered 2, after V lost 0 bases and J lost 2 bases. The germline CDR1 and CDR2 sequences are KGHSH and LQKENI. CDR3: CASSPPGTSATDTQYF. CDR3 DNA sequence: TGTGCCAGCTCACCACCGGGGACTAGCGCCACAGATACGCAGTATTTT.

The chain uses TRBV5-1 and TRBJ1-6; 8 bases match TRBD1. This CDR3 comprises 15 residues. CDR1 is SGHRS and CDR2 is YFSETQ in the germline V gene. V lost 4 bases to trimming and J lost 8 bases; unmatched junction nucleotides: 8. The CDR3 sequence: CASSPKTGEDSPLHF. The CDR3 DNA follows: TGCGCCAGCAGCCCGAAGACAGGGGAGGATTCACCCCTCCACTTT.

The CDR3, as DNA: TGTGCCAGCAGAACGACAGGGGGCGGTGAAAAACTGTTTTTT. As protein: CASRTTGGGEKLFF. The rearrangement joins TRBV28 to TRBJ1-4, with TRBD1 matching over 10 bases. CDR1 and CDR2 from the germline V gene are MDHEN and SYDVKM. Trimming cost V 6 bases and J 7 bases; bases outside gene matches: 5. The CDR3 is 14 amino acids.

This clone was observed once. V usage is TRBV11-2 and J usage is TRBJ1-6, with no clear D. Trimming left V 4 bases short and J 7 bases short, with 11 bases between. The CDR3 totals 14 residues. CDR1 and CDR2 from the germline V gene are SGHAT and FQNNGV. The CDR3 DNA sequence: TGTGCCAGCAGCTCGACCGCGGGGAATTCACCCCTCCACTTT. Residues: CASSSTAGNSPLHF.

As to this clone: Since no conserved phenylalanine or tryptophan closes the CDR3, a read error is the likely cause. Because the CDR3's place on the DNA is in doubt, the DNA is left out and the CDR3 is given as listed by TCRdb. This chain uses TRBV5-1 with TRBJ1-1. Both ends counted, the CDR3 spans 13 residues. CDR1 and CDR2 from the germline V gene are SGHRS and YFSETQ. CDR3 sequence reads: CASSLSGGGTLSV.

The rearrangement joins TRBV5-1 to TRBJ2-1; TRBD2 agrees at 8 bases. This CDR3 spans 15 amino acids. Germline V gene data show CDR1 as SGHRS and CDR2 as YFSETQ. Trimming took 10 bases from V and 3 from J; bases not matched to a gene: 12. CDR3 in DNA: TGCGCCGCCTCGGAGGGTAGCGGGGTCTACAATGAGCAGTTCTTC. Translating gives CAASEGSGVYNEQFF.

The V call is TRBV12-3 or TRBV12-4, the J call TRBJ2-1, with D perhaps TRBD2 (5 bases). V was pared by 2 bases and J by 9 bases, with 8 bases between. This CDR3 contains 12 residues. This CDR3 reads CASSLRGFEQFF. CDR3 nucleotide sequence: TGTGCCAGCAGTTTAAGAGGGTTTGAGCAGTTCTTC.

A few counts support this clone. J is TRBJ1-4 and V is TRBV10-3, with 9 bases identical to TRBD1. The CDR3 totals 16 residues. CDR1 and CDR2 (germline): ENHRY, SYGVKD. V dropped 2 bases and J dropped 8; count of bases not matched to a gene: 9. The CDR3 DNA sequence: TGTGCCATCAGTGAGCAGGGACAGGGAGGATTAGAAAAACTGTTTTTT. It specifies CAISEQGQGGLEKLFF.

DNA for the CDR3: TGCAGTGCCCCCTTGGGGCCGCCCGGAACCTTC. This translates into CSAPLGPPGTF. The V gene is TRBV20-1, the J gene TRBJ1-2, with a weak D call TRBD1 (5 bases). Trimming removed 6 bases from V and 14 bases from J, with 19 bases in between. Germline V gene sequence: CDR1 DFQATT, CDR2 SNEGSKA (reference sequence). The CDR3 totals 11 residues.

The rearrangement joins TRBV29-1 to TRBJ1-4; D may be TRBD1 (5 bases). CDR3 size: 11 residues. Trimming cost V 7 bases and J 14 bases, with 17 bases left between them. CDR1 is SQVTM and CDR2 is ANQGSEA in the germline V gene. CDR3 sequence: CSAGVPQVLFF. For the CDR3, the DNA is TGCAGCGCGGGTGTGCCACAGGTCCTGTTTTTT.

The chain employs TRBV4-3 and TRBJ1-1; no reliable D call. The CDR3 spans 15 residues. Trimming cost V 4 bases and J 3 bases, with 15 bases left between them. Germline V gene sequence: CDR1 LGHNA, CDR2 YSLEER. The CDR3 sequence: CASSRDYRGYTEAFF. CDR3 DNA: TGCGCCAGCAGCCGAGACTATCGGGGATACACTGAAGCTTTCTTT.

This chain links TRBV7-9 with TRBJ1-6, with 7 bases that match TRBD1. V trimming: 8 bases; J trimming: 8 bases; junction bases outside the gene matches: 9. The CDR3 spans 14 residues. CDR1 and CDR2 (germline): SEHNR, FQNEAQ (reference sequence). The CDR3 sequence: CASQSGTEDSPLHF. CDR3 DNA sequence: TGTGCCAGCCAATCCGGGACAGAAGATTCACCCCTCCACTTT.